Detailed here is one T cell receptor (beta chain). The data stem from a study of blood T cell repertoires in COVID-19. Study overall: Some COVID-19 samples were acute and others convalescent; all came from the United States, Italy and Spain. The cDNA or gDNA used as material had been derived from T cells, B-cell-depleted T cells, or PBMCs.

The repertoire was sequenced with immunoSEQ multiplex PCR; TCRdb's copy has only in-frame clones and lacks some. The profile shows 190,000 or so clones, around 85% of them singletons. The sample was peripheral blood. The receptor was isolated from a woman in her 70s with acute or convalescent COVID-19.

Written as DNA, the CDR3 is TGTGCCAGCCGATGGGGACAGGGGTTGGAACAGCCCCAGCATTTT. Translating it yields CASRWGQGLEQPQHF. This rearrangement joins TRBV6-5 to TRBJ1-5; the match to TRBD1 covers 10 bases. The V gene's germline CDR1 is MNHEY and CDR2 SVGAGI. This CDR3 comprises 15 residues. Germline trimming cut 8 bases from V and 7 bases from J; bases unmatched to any gene: 11.